This T cell receptor beta chain came from a study of neurological immune-mediated disorders. Overall study findings and caveats: Healthy controls had more TCR clonal expansion than multiple sclerosis, which showed the least, whereas HTLV-1-associated myelopathy showed the most. None of the CDR3 amino acid sequences of expanded clones were shared across subjects, and this suggested private repertoires in all groups.

This clonotype has ten or more counts. Its cognate antigen is unknown. With V trimmed by 6 bases and J by 8 bases, 0 bases remained unmatched. The CDR3 extends over 12 amino acids. CDR1 is MDHEN, CDR2 SYDVKM, per germline. Template-switch 5'RACE cDNA synthesis added a 10-nucleotide unique molecular identifier. Using its own MiXCR run on the 5' RACE reads, TCRdb lists one record per CDR3 protein. The data hold 25,000 to 35,000 distinct CDR3 sequences, with 4.6% observed a single time. Maryland, USA blood bank volunteers served as healthy controls. The chain joins TRBV28 to TRBJ2-3; TRBD2 matches 12 bases. The sequence was obtained from a man younger than 30 in good health. The specimen was PBMCs. Here the CDR3 reads CASRTSGGTQYF. The CDR3 region has the DNA TGTGCCAGCAGGACTAGCGGGGGTACGCAGTATTTT.